The 10 T cell receptor beta chains below all came from one sample that was sequenced in a study of OX40 agonist ivuxolimab in advanced cancers. Libraries were prepared by immunoSEQ multiplex PCR; TCRdb keeps only in-frame clonotypes and omits some of them. In the table there are 70,000 to 95,000 clones, approximately 90% of which are singletons. Material: CD4+ or CD8+ T cells sorted from blood, obtained in a trial of the OX40 agonist ivuxolimab. The receptors derive from an adult with an advanced solid tumor such as melanoma, head and neck, liver or kidney cancer.

The V and J genes are TRBV6-5 and TRBJ2-5, with 8 nucleotides matching TRBD2. Germline V gene sequence: CDR1 MNHEY, CDR2 SVGAGI. CDR3 size: 14 residues. J lost 5 bases, V lost 4 bases, and 6 bases had no gene match. CDR3 sequence (DNA): TGTGCCAGCAGTTTGCGGGGGGCTGGGGAGACCCAGTACTTC. Its protein is CASSLRGAGETQYF.

The V and J genes are TRBV18 and TRBJ2-5; TRBD2 aligns across 7 bases. The V segment lost 1 base and the J segment 5 bases; nucleotides outside the gene matches: 4. Germline CDR1 and CDR2: KGHSH and LQKENI. The CDR3 spans 14 residues. The CDR3 spells CASSPRGEGETQYF. DNA of the CDR3: TGTGCCAGCTCACCACGAGGGGAGGGGGAGACCCAGTACTTC.

The CDR3 sequence: CATSRDRYNEQFF. CDR3 DNA sequence: TGTGCCACCAGCAGAGATCGCTACAATGAGCAGTTCTTC. This chain joins TRBV15 and TRBJ2-1; no clear D gene. There are 13 residues in the CDR3. The V gene's germline CDR1 is LNHNV and CDR2 YYDKDF (reference sequence). V dropped 0 bases and J dropped 3 bases, with 3 bases sitting between them.

The J gene is TRBJ1-1, the V gene TRBV5-4; D might be TRBD1 (5 bases). Germline V gives CDR1 SGHNT, CDR2 YYREEE (reference sequence). CDR3 length: 14 amino acids. V lost 4 bases, J lost 5 bases, and 15 bases lay in between. The CDR3: CASSPVGGRTEAFF. The DNA of the CDR3 is TGTGCCAGCAGCCCGGTGGGGGGTAGGACTGAAGCTTTCTTT.

The sample holds one count of this clone. The V gene is TRBV4-2, the J gene TRBJ1-2; the match to TRBD1 covers 9 bases. Germline values: CDR1 LGHNA, CDR2 YNFKEQ. V was clipped by 1 base and J by 4 bases; unmatched bases: 4. This CDR3 contains 15 residues. CDR3 protein: CASSQGTGGGYGYTF. CDR3 coding DNA: TGTGCCAGCAGCCAAGGTACAGGGGGCGGCTATGGCTACACCTTC.

This clone was seen once. This sequence joins TRBV28 and TRBJ2-3; 10 bases are a match to TRBD1. Trimming cost V 5 bases and J 0 bases; bases outside gene matches: 5. The germline CDR1 and CDR2 sequences are MDHEN and SYDVKM. The CDR3 covers 16 residues. The chain's CDR3 is CASSPRQGASTDTQYF. The CDR3 nucleotides read TGTGCCAGCAGTCCCCGACAGGGGGCGAGCACAGATACGCAGTATTTT. The full variable domain, completed using reference TRBV28 and TRBJ2-3, is DVKVTQSSRYLVKRTGEKVFLECVQDMDHENMFWYRQDPGLGLRLIYFSYDVKMKEKGDIPEGYSVSREKKERFSLILESASTNQTSMYLCASSPRQGASTDTQYFGPGTRLTVL.

The J gene is TRBJ2-2, the V gene TRBV30; TRBD1 is a possible D gene (5 bases). CDR1 is GTSNPN and CDR2 is SVGIG in the germline V gene (reference sequence). V was trimmed by 5 bases and J by 0 bases, leaving 16 bases between them. The length of the CDR3 is 16 residues. This chain's CDR3 is CAWGRIRAPNTGELFF. The CDR3 coding sequence is TGTGCCTGGGGCAGGATCAGGGCCCCGAACACCGGGGAGCTGTTTTTT. The full variable domain, with the rest looked up from reference TRBV30 and TRBJ2-2, is SQTIHQWPATLVQPVGSPLSLECTVEGTSNPNLYWYRQAAGRGLQLLFYSVGIGQISSEVPQNLSASRPQDRQFILSSKKLLLSDSGFYLCAWGRIRAPNTGELFFGEGSRLTVL.

The chain links TRBV9 to TRBJ2-2, with D perhaps matching TRBD1 or TRBD2 (5 bases each). The germline V gene has CDR1 SGDLS and CDR2 YYNGEE. This CDR3 is built from 14 residues. V was trimmed by 9 bases and J by 2 bases, leaving 14 bases between them. As DNA, the CDR3 is TGTGCCACCTCCGCTGGGGGAAACACCGGGGAGCTGTTTTTT. Protein product: CATSAGGNTGELFF.

The CDR3 spells CAWSVLWTSGSGETQYF. The CDR3 nucleotides read TGTGCCTGGAGTGTACTTTGGACTAGCGGGAGTGGAGAGACCCAGTACTTC. The chain couples TRBV30 to TRBJ2-5; 13 bases map to TRBD2. The germline gives CDR1 GTSNPN, CDR2 SVGIG (reference sequence). CDR3 size: 17 residues. V shed 0 bases and J 4 bases; nucleotides not matched to a gene: 8.

The genes are TRBV29-1 and TRBJ2-1, with D unclear. CDR3 length equals 12 residues. Germline V gives CDR1 SQVTM, CDR2 ANQGSEA. Trimming pared 6 bases from V and 6 bases from J, leaving 12 bases between. This CDR3 reads CSVRTATNEQFF. Here the CDR3 DNA reads TGCAGCGTGAGGACCGCGACCAATGAGCAGTTCTTC.